This section outlines one T cell receptor (beta chain) sequence together with its context. The antigen it binds to is not known. Per-nucleotide qualities are absent, and no much larger clonotype sits a single base away. These data belong to a study of T cell responses to AZD1222 COVID-19 vaccine (dated by TCRdb to about 2021). In terms of the full investigation: AZD1222 recipients with second doses at about 4 weeks or about 12 weeks were pooled, because spike-specific TCR depth and breadth did not differ between schedules. Trial participants were enrolled by age into 18-55, 56-69 and 70-plus year subgroups, with around 150, 28 and 57 TCR-sequenced participants respectively. TCR sequencing was performed for 230 to 250 trial participants, of whom about 210 were given two doses of AZD1222 and around 26 were given two doses of MenACWY control vaccine.

The CDR3 regions of human TCRbeta chains were analyzed by immunosequencing. The paper's data handling went like this. TCRs in the repertoires were matched against a reference library of SARS-CoV-2-specific TCRs that had been generated with the MIRA antigen-specificity platform. Breadth was defined as the fraction of unique TCRs that were SARS-CoV-2-associated. Depth was defined as the fraction of total T cells that were SARS-CoV-2-associated. Using the MIRA data, each spike-specific TCR was mapped to the spike region that the TCR reacts to and placed in a CD4 or CD8 class. Log10-transformed breadth and depth values were compared by one-way ANOVA with Sidak's multiple comparisons tests. In TCRdb, the immuneACCESS table is reduced to in-frame sequences with V and J assigned. These tables do not hold every clone; where another copy was compared, an unresolved V gene accounts for under half, and the others remain unexplained. That table is the source of V, J and clone size, and D and trimming were worked out from the DNA. This sample comprises approximately 260,000 clones, just over 90% of them detected only once. Around 0.58% of the sample is in the top ten clones.

The V end gives up 7 bases and the J end 4 bases, leaving 16 bases in the junction not matched to a gene. CDR1 is given as SGHVS and CDR2 as FQNEAQ, both from the germline V gene. The CDR3, from cysteine to phenylalanine, totals 17 residues. The kept DNA is CDR3 alone, 51 bases in frame from the first base. This sample's time point label indicates: baseline before first vaccination. The vaccinee samples were drawn from two UK trials, COV001 and COV002, one of which was a single-blind randomized controlled phase 2/3 trial testing AZD1222 (ChAdOx1 nCoV-19) in healthy adults. Trial participant PBMC samples were collected at day 0 and day 28 after the second dose for TCRbeta chain sequencing. Summary of the overall study and its limitations: Reportedly, close to half of the unique spike-specific TCRs recognized epitopes lying outside the regions that are mutated in the B.1.351 and B.1.1.7 variants. Most participants were white British and females outnumbered males, and the authors suggested that clonal diversity may have been underestimated. The 56-69-year group was small, and its depth increase did not reach significance, likely because of low power. Because no samples from the day 14 peak response were available, repertoires could be characterized only after the peak T cell response. After two AZD1222 doses, spike-specific TCR breadth and depth were significantly higher than at day 0 and than in MenACWY recipients. CD4 TCRs associated with the vaccine covered the entire spike protein, and the dominant responses were in regions 160-218 and 743-854. Conclusions about previously exposed vaccinees are limited because only six or seven AZD1222 recipients were SARS-CoV-2 seropositive at baseline.

The sequence was obtained from an adult in good health. Sequences were derived from peripheral blood, sampled on day 0 of AZD1222 vaccination. This chain joins TRBV7-8 to TRBJ2-7, with TRBD2 identical over 10 junction bases. CDR3 loop: CASTSLGLAGAGYEQYF. At the DNA level, the sequence is TGTGCCAGCACCTCATTGGGGCTAGCGGGAGCGGGGTACGAGCAGTACTTC.